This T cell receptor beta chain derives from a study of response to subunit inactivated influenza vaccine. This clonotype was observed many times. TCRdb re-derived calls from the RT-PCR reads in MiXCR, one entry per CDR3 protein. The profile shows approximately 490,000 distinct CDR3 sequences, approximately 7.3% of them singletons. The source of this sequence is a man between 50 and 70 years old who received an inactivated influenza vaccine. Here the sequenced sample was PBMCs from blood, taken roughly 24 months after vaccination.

CDR3: CSGTAGPDGEAFF. CDR3 nucleotides: TGCAGTGGGACAGCGGGACCTGATGGTGAAGCTTTCTTT. V gene TRBV20-1 combines with J gene TRBJ1-1; D might be TRBD1 (6 bases). This CDR3 region has 13 residues. From germline, CDR1 is DFQATT and CDR2 SNEGSKA (reference sequence). V lost 7 bases to trimming and J lost 7 bases, with 19 bases between them.